The 19 T cell receptor beta chains below all came from one sample that was sequenced in a study of memory CD4+ T cells and cytomegalovirus serostatus. The sort gate was single viable CD3+CD4+CD8-CD45RO+ cells for memory CD4+ T cells. Profiled with immunoSEQ multiplex PCR; TCRdb holds only in-frame clones, not every one. The sample records tens of thousands of clones, about four fifths being singletons. Input material: memory CD4+ T cells from blood. These receptors were taken from an adult in good health and CMV-seronegative.

This clone showed up just a few times. One junction end disagrees with the germline gene, perhaps due to a read error. The chain couples TRBV6-5 to TRBJ2-7, with D uncertain. The V gene's germline CDR1 is MNHEY and CDR2 SVGAGI. The CDR3 extends over 15 amino acids. The CDR3 reads CASSYSLAVGNEQYF. The CDR3, as DNA: TGTGCCAGCAGCTACTCACTGGCGGTAGGGAATGAGCAGTACTTC.

This clone showed up just a few times. The chain joins TRBV5-5 to TRBJ2-7, with a weak D call TRBD2 (6 bases). This CDR3 has 13 amino acids. Germline V CDR1 and CDR2: SGHKS, YYEKEE (reference sequence). Trimming cost V 5 bases and J 7 bases, with 16 bases left between them. CDR3 sequence (DNA): TGTGCCAGCAGACCTGGACTACGTGTTGAGCAGTACTTC. It codes for CASRPGLRVEQYF.

V is TRBV5-5 and J is TRBJ2-7; 7 nucleotides match TRBD1. Germline lookup yields CDR1 SGHKS and CDR2 YYEKEE (reference sequence). J was trimmed by 4 bases and V by 4 bases; bases with no gene match: 14. The CDR3 consists of 16 residues. Here the CDR3 DNA reads TGTGCCAGCAGCAAAGATCCAGGGACAGAGACGTACGAGCAGTACTTC. Residues: CASSKDPGTETYEQYF.

The rearrangement uses TRBV19 and TRBJ2-2; unclear D gene. Germline CDR1 reads LNHDA; CDR2 reads SQIVND (reference sequence). The V end lost 5 bases, the J end lost 1 base, and 17 bases lay between the germline ends. The CDR3 covers 17 residues. The CDR3, as DNA: TGTGCCAGTAGTCACACCCCAGGACGGAAGAACACCGGGGAGCTGTTTTTT. Its translation: CASSHTPGRKNTGELFF.

The genes are TRBV18 and TRBJ2-5; D is undetermined. Germline V gene lookup returns CDR1 KGHSH and CDR2 LQKENI. The CDR3 totals 16 residues. V was trimmed by 4 bases and J by 5 bases, leaving 20 bases between them. The CDR3 DNA follows: TGTGCCAGCTCACTTGGTGCGCTAGTCGTGAAGGAGACCCAGTACTTC. It yields the protein CASSLGALVVKETQYF.

The chain links TRBV13 to TRBJ1-2, with D hard to call. Germline V CDR1 and CDR2: PRHDT, FYEKMQ (reference sequence). The length of the CDR3 is 15 residues. With 2 bases removed from V and 0 bases from J, the gap between germline ends came to 10 bases. The CDR3, as DNA: TGTGCCAGCAGCTTACGTCCCGGAGCTAACTATGGCTACACCTTC. Translated: CASSLRPGANYGYTF.

This clone was counted only a few times. The CDR3 region is CASSSGSVGAGYEQYF. In nucleotides, the CDR3 is TGTGCCAGCAGCTCCGGCTCAGTTGGGGCCGGGTACGAGCAGTACTTC. The chain uses TRBV7-2 and TRBJ2-7, with D maybe TRBD1 (5 bases). The CDR3 runs 16 residues. Trimming removed 4 bases at V and 4 bases at J, with 20 bases between. Per germline, CDR1 SGHTA and CDR2 FQGNSA.

The gene calls are TRBV10-3 and TRBJ1-1; D gene uncertain. Looked up from germline, CDR1 is ENHRY and CDR2 is SYGVKD. The length of the CDR3 is 13 residues. Deletions cut 3 bases from V and 1 base from J, with 6 bases between. The DNA of the CDR3 is TGTGCCATCAGTGAAAAGGGGAACACTGAAGCTTTCTTT. Its protein product is CAISEKGNTEAFF.

V is TRBV19 and J is TRBJ1-5, with D possibly TRBD1 on 5 matching bases. Germline assignment: CDR1 LNHDA and CDR2 SQIVND (reference sequence). The CDR3 covers 17 residues. Trimming took 5 bases from V and 0 from J, leaving 17 bases between them. The CDR3 here is CASSPEGALYSNQPQHF. In DNA form, the CDR3 reads TGTGCCAGTAGTCCCGAAGGGGCGTTATATAGCAATCAGCCCCAGCATTTT.

V usage is TRBV27 and J usage is TRBJ2-2; a possible D gene is TRBD1 (7 bases). The ends were cut back, 7 bases at V and 5 bases at J, with 23 bases in the middle. The CDR3 spans 17 residues. Germline CDR1 MNHEY, CDR2 SMNVEV (reference sequence). The CDR3 DNA follows: TGTGCCAGCACCAAATACCGACAGGGTCGGGGGACCGGGGAGCTGTTTTTT. It specifies CASTKYRQGRGTGELFF.

The chain uses TRBV29-1 and TRBJ2-3, with TRBD2 as a possible D gene (6 bases). The length of the CDR3 is 16 residues. Between the trimmed V and J ends, which lost 4 bases and 1 base, there was a span of 18 bases. Germline V gene data show CDR1 as SQVTM and CDR2 as ANQGSEA. Written as DNA, the CDR3 is TGCAGCGTTGCTACGACTAGGGGTGCTGGCACAGATACGCAGTATTTT. Translation gives CSVATTRGAGTDTQYF.

J is TRBJ2-2 and V is TRBV15; D is undetermined. Per the germline V gene, CDR1 is LNHNV and CDR2 is YYDKDF (reference sequence). The V gene lost 4 bases and the J gene lost 0 bases, with 15 bases spanning the gap. CDR3 size: 17 residues. In nucleotides, the CDR3 is TGTGCCACCAGCACCTTGCTGGCGGAGACGAACACCGGGGAGCTGTTTTTT. Its translation: CATSTLLAETNTGELFF.

The gene calls are TRBV2 and TRBJ2-7; 11 nucleotides agree with TRBD2. The CDR3 sequence is 20 residues long. V lost 6 bases, J lost 3 bases, and 22 bases stayed unmatched. In germline, CDR1 is SNHLY, CDR2 FYNNEI. This CDR3 reads CASRPHLLAGVGNRYYEQYF. The CDR3 nucleotides are TGTGCCAGCAGGCCCCACCTACTAGCGGGAGTAGGTAATCGGTACTACGAGCAGTACTTC.

The chain has TRBV5-8 and TRBJ1-4; TRBD1 might be the D (5 bases). Germline-derived CDR1 and CDR2 are SGHTS and YDEGEE. The CDR3 length is 14 residues. Between the trimmed V and J ends, which lost 2 bases and 5 bases, there was a span of 10 bases. The CDR3 DNA reads TGTGCCAGCAGCTTACGGGACGGGAATGAAAAACTGTTTTTT. Translated: CASSLRDGNEKLFF. The full variable domain, rest sourced from reference TRBV5-8 and TRBJ1-4, is EAGVTQSPTHLIKTRGQQATLRCSPISGHTSVYWYQQALGLGLQFLLWYDEGEERNRGNFPPRFSGRQFPNYSSELNVNALELEDSALYLCASSLRDGNEKLFFGSGTQLSVL.

The V and J genes are TRBV27 and TRBJ1-1, with a tentative D call TRBD1 (5 bases). The CDR3 covers 16 residues. CDR1 MNHEY and CDR2 SMNVEV come from the germline V gene (reference sequence). Deletions cut 5 bases from V and 5 bases from J, with 21 bases between. CDR3 region: CASSPLRGLRGTEAFF. The CDR3 nucleotides read TGTGCCAGCAGTCCCCTGAGGGGCCTAAGGGGTACTGAAGCTTTCTTT.

This clone was seen a handful of times. J is TRBJ1-5 and V is TRBV11-2, with D unresolved. This CDR3 spans 13 amino acids. Trimming shortened V by 4 bases and J by 6 bases, and 10 bases separated the two germline ends. Germline CDR1 is SGHAT and CDR2 is FQNNGV. The CDR3 DNA reads as TGTGCCAGCAGCTCCGGCGTGGCTCAGCCCCAGCATTTT. Its translation is CASSSGVAQPQHF.

In this sample, this clone turned up once. V is TRBV5-1 and J is TRBJ2-1; TRBD2 might be the D (6 bases). The CDR3 totals 15 residues. The germline gives CDR1 SGHRS, CDR2 YFSETQ. Trimming took off 0 bases at V and 8 bases at J, with 15 bases between the two ends. For the CDR3, the DNA is TGCGCCAGCAGCTTGGGGGTCAGGGAGGAGGATGAGCAGTTCTTC. It is translated as CASSLGVREEDEQFF.

CDR3 loop: CASSYSSGRDGYTF. DNA for the CDR3: TGTGCCAGCAGTTACTCGAGCGGCAGGGATGGCTACACCTTC. The chain has TRBV6-6 and TRBJ1-2; TRBD1 might be the D (5 bases). This CDR3 region has 14 residues. Germline CDR1 reads MNHNY; CDR2 reads SVGAGI (reference sequence). Trimming took 0 bases from V and 6 from J, leaving 11 bases between them.

This chain joins TRBV7-2 and TRBJ1-5; 8 bases are a match to TRBD1. CDR3 size: 13 residues. Losses at the gene ends were 7 bases for V and 7 bases for J; bases not matched to a gene: 6. Germline V gene sequence: CDR1 SGHTA, CDR2 FQGNSA. This chain's CDR3 is CASTKAGGQPQHF. CDR3 DNA: TGTGCCAGCACCAAGGCAGGGGGCCAGCCCCAGCATTTT.